This T cell receptor beta chain was identified during a study of blood T cells in healthy people across ages. Trimming stripped 7 bases from V and 6 bases from J, with 13 bases between. The CDR3 consists of 13 residues. Using a J-beta primer mix together with a sample-barcoded 5' primer, a second PCR was run for roughly 6 to 12 cycles. Every molecule of cDNA carried a tag from a template-switch adaptor with 12 random nucleotides. One entry per CDR3 protein, called by TCRdb with MiXCR from the 5' RACE reads. The sample holds hundreds of thousands of distinct CDR3 sequences, approximately 43% seen once. The sample providers were healthy Caucasian people from Russia, aged roughly 6 to 100.

The sample consisted of blood. This clonotype was obtained from a woman between 55 and 75 years old in good health. J is TRBJ1-5 and V is TRBV12-3 or TRBV12-4; D is perhaps TRBD1 (6 bases). DNA of the CDR3: TGTGCCAGCAACCGACAGGAGGGTCAGCCCCAGCATTTT. Translating gives CASNRQEGQPQHF.